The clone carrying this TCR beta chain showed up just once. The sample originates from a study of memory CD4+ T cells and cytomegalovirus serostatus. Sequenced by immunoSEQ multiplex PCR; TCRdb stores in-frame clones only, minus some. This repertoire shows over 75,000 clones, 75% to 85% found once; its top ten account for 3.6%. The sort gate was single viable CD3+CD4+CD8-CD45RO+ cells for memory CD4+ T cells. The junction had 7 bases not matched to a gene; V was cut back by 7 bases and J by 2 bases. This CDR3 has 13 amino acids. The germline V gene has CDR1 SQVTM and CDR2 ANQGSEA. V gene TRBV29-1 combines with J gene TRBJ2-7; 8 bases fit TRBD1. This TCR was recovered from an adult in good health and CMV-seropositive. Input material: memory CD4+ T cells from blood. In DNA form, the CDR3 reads TGCAGCGCGACCGGGACAGGCACCTACGAGCAGTACTTC. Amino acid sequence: CSATGTGTYEQYF.